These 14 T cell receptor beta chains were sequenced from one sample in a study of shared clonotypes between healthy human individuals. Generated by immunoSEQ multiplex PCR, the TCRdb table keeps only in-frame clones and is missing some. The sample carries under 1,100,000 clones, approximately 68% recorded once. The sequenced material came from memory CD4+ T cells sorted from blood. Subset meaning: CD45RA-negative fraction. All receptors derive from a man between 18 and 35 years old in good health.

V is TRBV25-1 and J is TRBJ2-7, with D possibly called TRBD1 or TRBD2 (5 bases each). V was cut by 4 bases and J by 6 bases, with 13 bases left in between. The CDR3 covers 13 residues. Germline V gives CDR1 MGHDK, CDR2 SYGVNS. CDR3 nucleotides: TGTGCCAGCAGTGGGGGGACCCCCCTCGAGCAGTACTTC. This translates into CASSGGTPLEQYF.

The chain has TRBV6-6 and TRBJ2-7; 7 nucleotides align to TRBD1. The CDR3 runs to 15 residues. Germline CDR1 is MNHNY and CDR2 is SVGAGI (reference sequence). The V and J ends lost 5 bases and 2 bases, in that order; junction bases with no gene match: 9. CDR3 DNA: TGTGCCAGCAGTGCCCGGGACAGATCCCCCTACGAGCAGTACTTC. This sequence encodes CASSARDRSPYEQYF.

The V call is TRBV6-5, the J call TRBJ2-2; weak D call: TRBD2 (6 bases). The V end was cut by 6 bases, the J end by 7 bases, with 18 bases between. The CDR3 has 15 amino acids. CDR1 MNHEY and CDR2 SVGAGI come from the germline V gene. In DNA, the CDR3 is TGTGCCAGCAGCATTAGCGGCCGGGGCAGCGGGGAGCTGTTTTTT. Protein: CASSISGRGSGELFF.

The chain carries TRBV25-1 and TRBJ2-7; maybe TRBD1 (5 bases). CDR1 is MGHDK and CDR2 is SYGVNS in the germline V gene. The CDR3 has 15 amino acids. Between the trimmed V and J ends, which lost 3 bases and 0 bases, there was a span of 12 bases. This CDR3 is CASSDPQVSSYEQYF. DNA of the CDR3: TGTGCCAGCAGTGATCCACAGGTTAGCTCCTACGAGCAGTACTTC.

CDR3 residues: CASSEGYTEAFF. The CDR3 DNA sequence: TGTGCCAGCAGCGAGGGGTACACTGAAGCTTTCTTT. The rearrangement uses TRBV28 and TRBJ1-1; possibly TRBD1 for D (5 bases). Looked up from germline, CDR1 is MDHEN and CDR2 is SYDVKM. Trimming removed 6 bases from V and 3 bases from J, with 8 bases in between. CDR3 length: 12 residues.

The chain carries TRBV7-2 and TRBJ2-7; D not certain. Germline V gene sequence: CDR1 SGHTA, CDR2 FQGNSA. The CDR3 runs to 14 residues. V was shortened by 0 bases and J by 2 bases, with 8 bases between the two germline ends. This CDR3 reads CASSLAQDPYEQYF. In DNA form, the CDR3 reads TGTGCCAGCAGCTTAGCGCAGGACCCCTACGAGCAGTACTTC.

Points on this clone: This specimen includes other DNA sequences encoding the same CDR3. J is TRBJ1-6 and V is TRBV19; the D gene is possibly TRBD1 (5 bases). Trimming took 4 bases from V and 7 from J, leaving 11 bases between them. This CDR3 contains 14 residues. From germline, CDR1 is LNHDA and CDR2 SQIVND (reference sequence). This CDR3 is CASSSGTDNSPLHF. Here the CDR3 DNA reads TGTGCCAGTAGTAGCGGGACGGACAATTCACCCCTCCACTTT.

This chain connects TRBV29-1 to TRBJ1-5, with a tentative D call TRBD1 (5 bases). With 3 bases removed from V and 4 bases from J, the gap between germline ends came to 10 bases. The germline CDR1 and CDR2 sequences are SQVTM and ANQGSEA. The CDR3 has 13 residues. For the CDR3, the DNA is TGCAGCGTTGAGGAGGGGTTTAATCAGCCCCAGCATTTT. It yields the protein CSVEEGFNQPQHF.

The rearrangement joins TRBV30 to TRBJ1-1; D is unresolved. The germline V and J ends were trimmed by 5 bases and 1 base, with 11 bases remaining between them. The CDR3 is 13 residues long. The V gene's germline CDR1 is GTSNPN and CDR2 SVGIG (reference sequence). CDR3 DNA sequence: TGTGCCTGGCGCCCACGGGAGAACACTGAAGCTTTCTTT. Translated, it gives CAWRPRENTEAFF.

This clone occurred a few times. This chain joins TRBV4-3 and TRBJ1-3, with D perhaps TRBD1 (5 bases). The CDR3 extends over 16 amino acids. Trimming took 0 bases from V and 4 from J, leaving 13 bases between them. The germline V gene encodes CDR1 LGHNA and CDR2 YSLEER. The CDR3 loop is CASSQDPGVGGNTIYF. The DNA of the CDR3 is TGCGCCAGCAGCCAAGATCCGGGGGTTGGAGGAAACACCATATATTTT.

This chain's CDR3 is CASSFTGSGVNTEAFF. The CDR3 DNA follows: TGCGCCAGCAGCTTCACTGGGAGTGGGGTAAACACTGAAGCTTTCTTT. The chain is built from TRBV5-1 and TRBJ1-1; D not certain. V gave up 2 bases and J gave up 2 bases, with 16 bases separating them. The CDR3 has 16 amino acids. Germline V gene sequence: CDR1 SGHRS, CDR2 YFSETQ.

CDR3 sequence (DNA): TGTGCCAGCAGCTTGTCGGACAGGAACACTGAAGCTTTCTTT. It specifies CASSLSDRNTEAFF. The chain employs TRBV5-8 and TRBJ1-1; weak D call: TRBD1 (6 bases). The V end lost 1 base, the J end lost 1 base, and 8 bases lay between the germline ends. This CDR3 region has 14 residues. In germline, CDR1 is SGHTS, CDR2 YDEGEE.

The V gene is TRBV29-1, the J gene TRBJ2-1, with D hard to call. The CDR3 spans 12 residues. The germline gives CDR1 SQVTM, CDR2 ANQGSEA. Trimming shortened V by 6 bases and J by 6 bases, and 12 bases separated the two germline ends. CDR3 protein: CSVLILANEQFF. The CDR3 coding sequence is TGCAGCGTCCTCATCTTAGCCAATGAGCAGTTCTTC.

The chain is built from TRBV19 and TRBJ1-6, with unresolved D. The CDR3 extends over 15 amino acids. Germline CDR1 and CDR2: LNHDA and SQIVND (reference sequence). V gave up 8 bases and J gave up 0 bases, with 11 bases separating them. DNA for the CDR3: TGTGCCAGTCGTACAGAGAGCTCCTATAATTCACCCCTCCACTTT. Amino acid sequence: CASRTESSYNSPLHF.